This TCR beta chain derives from a study of siplizumab effects on memory and regulatory T cells. Study-wide background: Siplizumab-treated (approximately 0.92 ug/mL) and drug-free mixed lymphocyte reactions were paired. Study findings and constraints: Confirmation was lacking for the suppressive function of proliferating Tregs derived from siplizumab cultures. Memory cells seemed less diverse than naive T cells, which seemed major alloresponse contributors.

As described, mixed lymphocyte reaction cells underwent coculture at 37°C for a duration of five to seven days. CDR3 length equals 14 residues. Germline CDR1 SGHDT, CDR2 YYEEEE. The germline V and J ends were trimmed by 3 bases and 0 bases, with 9 bases remaining between them. This clone was counted a few times. No antigen is known for it. Profiling relied on immunoSEQ multiplex PCR, and the TCRdb table lists in-frame clones only, not all of them. This table holds approximately 12,000 clones, under 40% found once. This receptor was taken from a human donor in good health; the cells came from an allogeneic mixed lymphocyte reaction. The chain couples TRBV5-6 to TRBJ1-2; D is possibly TRBD1 (5 bases). Source material: CFSE-low (dividing) CD8+ T cells sorted from an allogeneic mixed lymphocyte reaction. CDR3 bases: TGTGCCAGCAGCTACGCCAGGGCTAACTATGGCTACACCTTC. It encodes CASSYARANYGYTF.